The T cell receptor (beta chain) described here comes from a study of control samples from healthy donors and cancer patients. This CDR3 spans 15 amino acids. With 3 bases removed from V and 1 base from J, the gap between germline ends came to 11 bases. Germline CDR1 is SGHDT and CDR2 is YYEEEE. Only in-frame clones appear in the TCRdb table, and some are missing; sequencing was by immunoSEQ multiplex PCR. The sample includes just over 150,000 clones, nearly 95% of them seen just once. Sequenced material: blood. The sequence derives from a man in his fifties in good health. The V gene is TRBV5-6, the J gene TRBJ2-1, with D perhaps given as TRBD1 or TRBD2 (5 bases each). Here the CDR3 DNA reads TGTGCCAGCAGCTGGGGGTCCGGTTCCTACAATGAGCAGTTCTTC. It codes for CASSWGSGSYNEQFF. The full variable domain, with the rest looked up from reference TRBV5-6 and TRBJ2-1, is DAGVTQSPTHLIKTRGQQVTLRCSPKSGHDTVSWYQQALGQGPQFIFQYYEEEERQRGNFPDRFSGHQFPNYSSELNVNALLLGDSALYLCASSWGSGSYNEQFFGPGTRLTVL.